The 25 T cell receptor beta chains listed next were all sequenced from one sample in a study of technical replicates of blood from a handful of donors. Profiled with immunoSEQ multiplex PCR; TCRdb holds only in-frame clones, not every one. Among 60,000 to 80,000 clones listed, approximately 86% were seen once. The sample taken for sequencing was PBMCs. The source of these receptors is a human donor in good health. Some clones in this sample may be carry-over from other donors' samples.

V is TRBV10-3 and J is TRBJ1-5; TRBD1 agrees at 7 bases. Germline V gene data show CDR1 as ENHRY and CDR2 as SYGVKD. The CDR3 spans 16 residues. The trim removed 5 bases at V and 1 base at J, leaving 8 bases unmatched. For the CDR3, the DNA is TGTGCCATCAGTCCAGAGGGGGCCTTCAGCAATCAGCCCCAGCATTTT. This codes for CAISPEGAFSNQPQHF.

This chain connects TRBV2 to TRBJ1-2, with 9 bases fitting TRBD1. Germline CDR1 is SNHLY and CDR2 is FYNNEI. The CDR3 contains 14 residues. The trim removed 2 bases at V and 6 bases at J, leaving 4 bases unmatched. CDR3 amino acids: CASSERTGDHGYTF. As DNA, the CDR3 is TGTGCCAGCAGTGAAAGGACAGGGGACCATGGCTACACCTTC.

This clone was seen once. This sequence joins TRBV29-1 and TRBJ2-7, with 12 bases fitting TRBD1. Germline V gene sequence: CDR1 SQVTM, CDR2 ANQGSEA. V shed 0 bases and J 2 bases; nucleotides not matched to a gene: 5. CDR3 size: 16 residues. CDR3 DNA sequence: TGCAGCGTTGAAGAAACGGGGGACAGGGGGCCCTACGAGCAGTACTTC. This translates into CSVEETGDRGPYEQYF.

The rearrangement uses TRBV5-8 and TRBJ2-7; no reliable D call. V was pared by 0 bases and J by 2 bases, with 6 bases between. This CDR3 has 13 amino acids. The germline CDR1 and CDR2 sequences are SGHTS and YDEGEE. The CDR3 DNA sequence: TGTGCCAGCAGCTTGGTTTCTACCTACGAGCAGTACTTC. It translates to CASSLVSTYEQYF.

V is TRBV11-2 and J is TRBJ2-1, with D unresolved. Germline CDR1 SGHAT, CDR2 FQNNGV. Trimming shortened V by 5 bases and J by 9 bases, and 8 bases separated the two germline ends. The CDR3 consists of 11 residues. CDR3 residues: CASSRAFEQFF. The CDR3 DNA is TGTGCCAGCAGCCGAGCGTTTGAGCAGTTCTTC.

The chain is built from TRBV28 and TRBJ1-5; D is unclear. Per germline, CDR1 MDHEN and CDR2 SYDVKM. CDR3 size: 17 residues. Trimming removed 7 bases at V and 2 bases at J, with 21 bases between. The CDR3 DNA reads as TGTGCCAGCACCCCAGAGAGGAGGTATTACGGCAATCAGCCCCAGCATTTT. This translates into CASTPERRYYGNQPQHF.

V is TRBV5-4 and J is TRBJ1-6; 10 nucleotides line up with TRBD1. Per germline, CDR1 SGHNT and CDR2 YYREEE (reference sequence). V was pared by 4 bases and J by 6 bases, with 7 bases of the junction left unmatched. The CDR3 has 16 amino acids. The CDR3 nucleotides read TGTGCCAGCAGCCCGCGGACAGGGGGTATTAATTCACCCCTCCACTTT. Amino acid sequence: CASSPRTGGINSPLHF. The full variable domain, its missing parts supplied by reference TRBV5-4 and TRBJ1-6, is ETGVTQSPTHLIKTRGQQVTLRCSSQSGHNTVSWYQQALGQGPQFIFQYYREEENGRGNFPPRFSGLQFPNYSSELNVNALELDDSALYLCASSPRTGGINSPLHFGNGTRLTVT.

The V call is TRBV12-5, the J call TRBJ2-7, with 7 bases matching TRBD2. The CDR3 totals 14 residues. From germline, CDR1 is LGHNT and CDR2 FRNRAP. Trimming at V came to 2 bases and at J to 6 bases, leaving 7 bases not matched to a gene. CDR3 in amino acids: CASGLSAGAAEQYF. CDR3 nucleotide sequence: TGTGCTAGTGGTTTGTCGGCGGGAGCGGCCGAGCAGTACTTC. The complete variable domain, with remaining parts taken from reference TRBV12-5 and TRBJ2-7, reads DARVTQTPRHKVTEMGQEVTMRCQPILGHNTVFWYRQTMMQGLELLAYFRNRAPLDDSGMPKDRFSAEMPDATLATLKIQPSEPRDSAVYFCASGLSAGAAEQYFGPGTRLTVT.

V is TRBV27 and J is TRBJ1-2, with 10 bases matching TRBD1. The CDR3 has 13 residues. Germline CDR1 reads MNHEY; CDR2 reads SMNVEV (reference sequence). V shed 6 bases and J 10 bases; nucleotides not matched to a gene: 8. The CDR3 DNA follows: TGTGCCAGCAGGCCCCTCGGGACAGGGGACTACACCTTC. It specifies CASRPLGTGDYTF.

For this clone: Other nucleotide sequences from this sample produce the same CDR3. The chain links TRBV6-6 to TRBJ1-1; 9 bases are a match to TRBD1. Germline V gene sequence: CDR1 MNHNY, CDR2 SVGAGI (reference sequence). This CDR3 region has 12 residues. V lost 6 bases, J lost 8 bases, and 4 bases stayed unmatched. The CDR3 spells CASRDGQGEAFF. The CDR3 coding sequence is TGTGCCAGCAGGGATGGACAGGGGGAAGCTTTCTTT.

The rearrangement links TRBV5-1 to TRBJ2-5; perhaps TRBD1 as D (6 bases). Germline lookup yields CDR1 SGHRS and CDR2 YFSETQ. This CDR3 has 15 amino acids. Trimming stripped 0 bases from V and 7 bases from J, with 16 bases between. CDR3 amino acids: CASSLEGVPGGTQYF. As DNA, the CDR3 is TGCGCCAGCAGCTTGGAGGGGGTGCCCGGTGGGACCCAGTACTTC.

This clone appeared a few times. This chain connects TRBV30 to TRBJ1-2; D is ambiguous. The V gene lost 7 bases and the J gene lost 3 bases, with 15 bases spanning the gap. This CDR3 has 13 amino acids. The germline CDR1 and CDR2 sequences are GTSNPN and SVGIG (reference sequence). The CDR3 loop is CASPREGDYGYTF. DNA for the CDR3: TGTGCCTCCCCTAGGGAGGGAGACTATGGCTACACCTTC. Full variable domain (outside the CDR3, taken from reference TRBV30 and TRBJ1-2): SQTIHQWPATLVQPVGSPLSLECTVEGTSNPNLYWYRQAAGRGLQLLFYSVGIGQISSEVPQNLSASRPQDRQFILSSKKLLLSDSGFYLCASPREGDYGYTFGSGTRLTVV.

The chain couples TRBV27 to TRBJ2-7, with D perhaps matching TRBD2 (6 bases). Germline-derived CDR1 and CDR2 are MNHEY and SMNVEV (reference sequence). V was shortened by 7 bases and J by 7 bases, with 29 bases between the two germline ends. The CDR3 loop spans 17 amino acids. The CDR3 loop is CASTSGITTFGSREQYF. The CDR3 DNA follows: TGTGCCAGCACAAGCGGCATTACGACTTTCGGGAGTAGGGAGCAGTACTTC.

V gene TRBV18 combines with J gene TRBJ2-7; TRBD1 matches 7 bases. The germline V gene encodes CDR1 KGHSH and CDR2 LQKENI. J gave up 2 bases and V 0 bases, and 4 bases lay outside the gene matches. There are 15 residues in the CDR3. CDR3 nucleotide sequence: TGTGCCAGCTCACCACCGGGACAGAGAGCCTACGAGCAGTACTTC. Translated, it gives CASSPPGQRAYEQYF.

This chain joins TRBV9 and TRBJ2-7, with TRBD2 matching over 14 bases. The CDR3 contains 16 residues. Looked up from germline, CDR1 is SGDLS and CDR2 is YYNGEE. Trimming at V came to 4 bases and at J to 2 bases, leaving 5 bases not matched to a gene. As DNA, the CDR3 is TGTGCCAGCAGCTTGGGACTAGCGGGGGTTCCCTACGAGCAGTACTTC. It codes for CASSLGLAGVPYEQYF.

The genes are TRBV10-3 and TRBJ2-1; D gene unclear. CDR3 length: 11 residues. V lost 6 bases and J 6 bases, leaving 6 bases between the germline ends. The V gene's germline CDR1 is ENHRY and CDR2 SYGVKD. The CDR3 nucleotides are TGTGCCATCAGCACCGGCAATGAGCAGTTCTTC. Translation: CAISTGNEQFF.

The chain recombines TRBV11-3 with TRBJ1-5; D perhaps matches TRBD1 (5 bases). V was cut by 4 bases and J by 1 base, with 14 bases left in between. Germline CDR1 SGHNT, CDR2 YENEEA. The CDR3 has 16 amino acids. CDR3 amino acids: CASSSVGGESNQPQHF. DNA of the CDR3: TGTGCCAGCAGCTCCGTGGGGGGGGAAAGCAATCAGCCCCAGCATTTT.

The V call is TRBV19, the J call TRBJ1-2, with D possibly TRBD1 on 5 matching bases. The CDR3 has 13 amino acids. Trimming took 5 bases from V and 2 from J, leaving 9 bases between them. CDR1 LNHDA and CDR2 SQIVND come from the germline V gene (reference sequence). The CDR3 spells CASSQDKNYGYTF. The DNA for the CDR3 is TGTGCCAGTAGTCAGGACAAGAACTATGGCTACACCTTC.

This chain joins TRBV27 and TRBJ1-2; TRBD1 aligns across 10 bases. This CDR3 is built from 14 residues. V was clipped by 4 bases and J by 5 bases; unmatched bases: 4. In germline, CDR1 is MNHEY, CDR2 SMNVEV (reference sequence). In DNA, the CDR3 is TGTGCCAGCAGTTCGGACAGGGGGAGTTATGGCTACACCTTC. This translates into CASSSDRGSYGYTF.

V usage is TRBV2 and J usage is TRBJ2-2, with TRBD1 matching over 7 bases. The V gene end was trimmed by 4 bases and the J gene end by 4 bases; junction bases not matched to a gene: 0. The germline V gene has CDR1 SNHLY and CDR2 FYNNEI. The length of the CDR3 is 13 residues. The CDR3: CASSGDSTGELFF. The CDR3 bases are TGTGCCAGCAGTGGGGACAGCACCGGGGAGCTGTTTTTT.

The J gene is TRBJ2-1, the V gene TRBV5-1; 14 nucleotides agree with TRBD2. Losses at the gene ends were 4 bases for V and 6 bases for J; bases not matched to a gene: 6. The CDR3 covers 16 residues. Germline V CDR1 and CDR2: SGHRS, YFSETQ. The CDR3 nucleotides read TGCGCCAGCAGCACATTCGGACTAGCGGGAGGCAATGAGCAGTTCTTC. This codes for CASSTFGLAGGNEQFF.

The CDR3: CASSEEISYEQYF. The CDR3, as DNA: TGTGCCAGCAGTGAGGAGATTTCCTACGAGCAGTACTTC. The chain has TRBV2 and TRBJ2-7; D is undetermined. Germline-derived CDR1 and CDR2 are SNHLY and FYNNEI. The V and J ends lost 3 bases and 1 base respectively, with 7 bases between them. The CDR3 is made up of 13 amino acids.

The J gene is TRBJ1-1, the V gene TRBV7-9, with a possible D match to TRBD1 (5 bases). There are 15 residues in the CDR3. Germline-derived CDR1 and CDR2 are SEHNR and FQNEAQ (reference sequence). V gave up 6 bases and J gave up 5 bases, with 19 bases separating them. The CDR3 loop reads CASRPTGDPGTEAFF. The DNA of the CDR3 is TGTGCCAGCAGACCAACAGGCGATCCTGGAACTGAAGCTTTCTTT. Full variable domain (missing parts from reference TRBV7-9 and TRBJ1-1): DTGVSQNPRHKITKRGQNVTFRCDPISEHNRLYWYRQTLGQGPEFLTYFQNEAQLEKSRLLSDRFSAERPKGSFSTLEIQRTEQGDSAMYLCASRPTGDPGTEAFFGQGTRLTVV.

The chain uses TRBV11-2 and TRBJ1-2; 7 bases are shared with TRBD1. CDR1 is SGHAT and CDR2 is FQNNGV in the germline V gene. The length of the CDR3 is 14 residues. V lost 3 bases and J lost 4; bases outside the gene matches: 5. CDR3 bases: TGTGCCAGCAGCTTTGTCCAGGGGGGCTATGGCTACACCTTC. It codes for CASSFVQGGYGYTF.

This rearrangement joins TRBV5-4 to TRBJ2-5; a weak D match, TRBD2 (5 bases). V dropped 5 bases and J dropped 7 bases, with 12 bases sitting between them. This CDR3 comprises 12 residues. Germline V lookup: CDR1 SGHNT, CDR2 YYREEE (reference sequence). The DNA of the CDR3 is TGTGCCAGCAGTTTCACTCGGGGGACCCAGTACTTC. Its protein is CASSFTRGTQYF. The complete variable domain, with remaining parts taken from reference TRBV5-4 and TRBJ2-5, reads ETGVTQSPTHLIKTRGQQVTLRCSSQSGHNTVSWYQQALGQGPQFIFQYYREEENGRGNFPPRFSGLQFPNYSSELNVNALELDDSALYLCASSFTRGTQYFGPGTRLLVL.